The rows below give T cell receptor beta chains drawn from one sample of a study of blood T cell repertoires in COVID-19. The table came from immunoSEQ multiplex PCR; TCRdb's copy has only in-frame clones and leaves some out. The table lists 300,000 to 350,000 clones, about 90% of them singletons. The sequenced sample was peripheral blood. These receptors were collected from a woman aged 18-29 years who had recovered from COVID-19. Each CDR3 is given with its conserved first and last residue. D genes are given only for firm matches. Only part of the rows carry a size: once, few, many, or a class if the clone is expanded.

CDR3 DNA: TGTGCCAGCACCGAGGGACAGCGGGCCTATGGCTACACCTTC; CDR3 protein: CASTEGQRAYGYTF; J gene: TRBJ1-2; V gene: TRBV6-5; clone size: NA; D gene: TRBD1
CDR3 DNA: TGTGCCAGCAGCTCCGACAGGGGAGGCGGGGAGCTGTTTTTT; CDR3 protein: CASSSDRGGGELFF; J gene: TRBJ2-2; V gene: TRBV7-9; clone size: NA; D gene: TRBD1
CDR3 DNA: TGTGCCAGCAGCTTATGGGGCGGAAAAAACATTCAGTACTTC; CDR3 protein: CASSLWGGKNIQYF; J gene: TRBJ2-4; V gene: TRBV7-8; clone size: NA; D gene: NA
CDR3 DNA: TGCGCCAGCAGCTTGGCCCTTTCTAGCGGGGGATACACCGGGGAGCTGTTTTTT; CDR3 protein: CASSLALSSGGYTGELFF; J gene: TRBJ2-2; V gene: TRBV5-1; clone size: few; D gene: TRBD2
CDR3 DNA: TGTGCCAGCAGTTACGTGTCAGGGGGACCTTATAGCAATCAGCCCCAGCATTTT; CDR3 protein: CASSYVSGGPYSNQPQHF; J gene: TRBJ1-5; V gene: TRBV6-2/TRBV6-3; clone size: NA; D gene: TRBD1
CDR3 DNA: TGTGCCAGCAGCTCCAGGGGGCGCGGAGAAAAACTGTTTTTT; CDR3 protein: CASSSRGRGEKLFF; J gene: TRBJ1-4; V gene: TRBV9; clone size: NA; D gene: TRBD1
CDR3 DNA: TGTGCCAGCAGCTTAGGACAGTTCACTGAAGCTTTCTTT; CDR3 protein: CASSLGQFTEAFF; J gene: TRBJ1-1; V gene: TRBV7-8; clone size: NA; D gene: NA
CDR3 DNA: TGTGCCAGCAGCTTGGCCAAGCTAGCGCCTGATAATGAGCAGTTCTTC; CDR3 protein: CASSLAKLAPDNEQFF; J gene: TRBJ2-1; V gene: TRBV5-4; clone size: NA; D gene: NA
CDR3 DNA: TGTGCCATCAGTAAACCGTTTACGGGACAGGGAAGAAGAGCCTATGGCTACACCTTC; CDR3 protein: CAISKPFTGQGRRAYGYTF; J gene: TRBJ1-2; V gene: TRBV10-3; clone size: NA; D gene: TRBD1
CDR3 DNA: TGTGCCAGCAGCTTGGCAGGGGCTTTTAATTCACCCCTCCACTTT; CDR3 protein: CASSLAGAFNSPLHF; J gene: TRBJ1-6; V gene: TRBV7-2; clone size: NA; D gene: NA
CDR3 DNA: TGTGCCAGCAGCTTGACTAGGGGCAATCAGCCCCAGCATTTT; CDR3 protein: CASSLTRGNQPQHF; J gene: TRBJ1-5; V gene: TRBV5-8; clone size: NA; D gene: NA
CDR3 DNA: TGTGCCTGGAGCCTCGACAGGGGGCTGAACTATGGCTACACCTTC; CDR3 protein: CAWSLDRGLNYGYTF; J gene: TRBJ1-2; V gene: TRBV30; clone size: NA; D gene: TRBD1
CDR3 DNA: TGTGCCGCCAAAGGGCCAGGGGTGAGAAAACTGTTTTTT; CDR3 protein: CAAKGPGVRKLFF; J gene: TRBJ1-4; V gene: TRBV19; clone size: NA; D gene: NA
CDR3 DNA: TGTGCCAGCAGCCCCACCCAAAGCGAGAATGAGCAGTTCTTC; CDR3 protein: CASSPTQSENEQFF; J gene: TRBJ2-1; V gene: TRBV7-9; clone size: NA; D gene: NA
CDR3 DNA: TGCAGTGCTAGACAGAGGGTTGGCTACACCTTC; CDR3 protein: CSARQRVGYTF; J gene: TRBJ1-2; V gene: TRBV20-1; clone size: NA; D gene: NA
CDR3 DNA: TGCGCCAGCAGCTATCGAGGCCCGGATTACAATGAGCAGTTCTTC; CDR3 protein: CASSYRGPDYNEQFF; J gene: TRBJ2-1; V gene: TRBV5-1; clone size: NA; D gene: NA
CDR3 DNA: TGCGCCAGCAGCCAAGGACAGGCCGCCGAAGCTTTCTTT; CDR3 protein: CASSQGQAAEAFF; J gene: TRBJ1-1; V gene: TRBV4-3; clone size: NA; D gene: NA
CDR3 DNA: TGTGCCAGCAGTTTAAGGGCAGGGGGCACAGATACGCAGTATTTT; CDR3 protein: CASSLRAGGTDTQYF; J gene: TRBJ2-3; V gene: TRBV27; clone size: NA; D gene: NA
CDR3 DNA: TGTGCCAGTAGTATCCGGCAGGGCGCCTCTCCTGAAAAACTGTTTTTT; CDR3 protein: CASSIRQGASPEKLFF; J gene: TRBJ1-4; V gene: TRBV19; clone size: NA; D gene: NA
CDR3 DNA: TGCGCCAGCAGCGAAGACAGGCTCCCATACAATGAGCAGTTCTTC; CDR3 protein: CASSEDRLPYNEQFF; J gene: TRBJ2-1; V gene: TRBV10-1; clone size: NA; D gene: NA
CDR3 DNA: TGTGCCAGTAGTAGCCCAAGCGGGAATGAGCAGTTCTTC; CDR3 protein: CASSSPSGNEQFF; J gene: TRBJ2-1; V gene: TRBV19; clone size: NA; D gene: NA
CDR3 DNA: TGTGCCAGCAGTCGCGGGGGGTCAGGGCAACCCCAGCATTTT; CDR3 protein: CASSRGGSGQPQHF; J gene: TRBJ1-5; V gene: TRBV7-2; clone size: NA; D gene: NA
CDR3 DNA: TGTGCCTGGAGTGAGCCTTCACAGGGATTGACCGGGGAGCTGTTTTTT; CDR3 protein: CAWSEPSQGLTGELFF; J gene: TRBJ2-2; V gene: TRBV30; clone size: NA; D gene: NA
CDR3 DNA: TGTGCCAGCAGTCCGATAGGGACAGGGGAGGGTGAAGCTTTCTTT; CDR3 protein: CASSPIGTGEGEAFF; J gene: TRBJ1-1; V gene: TRBV25-1; clone size: NA; D gene: TRBD1
CDR3 DNA: TGTGCCAGCAGCCAAATCGTAGCGTTTAAAGGCACAGATACGCAGTATTTT; CDR3 protein: CASSQIVAFKGTDTQYF; J gene: TRBJ2-3; V gene: TRBV14; clone size: NA; D gene: NA
CDR3 DNA: TGCAGTGCTGGAGGGGGGGCTGAAGCTTTCTTT; CDR3 protein: CSAGGGAEAFF; J gene: TRBJ1-1; V gene: TRBV20-1; clone size: NA; D gene: NA
CDR3 DNA: TGTGCCACCAGCCCGATGGAGGGCTATGGCTACACCTTC; CDR3 protein: CATSPMEGYGYTF; J gene: TRBJ1-2; V gene: TRBV15; clone size: NA; D gene: NA
CDR3 DNA: TGCAGCGTTGATCGCGGCGGGAGCACTGAAGCTTTCTTT; CDR3 protein: CSVDRGGSTEAFF; J gene: TRBJ1-1; V gene: TRBV29-1; clone size: NA; D gene: NA
CDR3 DNA: TGTGCCAGCAGTGACTCGGAGGGGGGGGCCTATGGCTACACCTTC; CDR3 protein: CASSDSEGGAYGYTF; J gene: TRBJ1-2; V gene: TRBV6-4; clone size: few; D gene: NA
CDR3 DNA: TGTGCCAGTAGTTGGGCAGGGGAGAACACTGAAGCTTTCTTT; CDR3 protein: CASSWAGENTEAFF; J gene: TRBJ1-1; V gene: TRBV19; clone size: once; D gene: NA
CDR3 DNA: TGCGCCAGCAGCCAAGTGGCTGGGACAGGGGAACGCTACACCTTC; CDR3 protein: CASSQVAGTGERYTF; J gene: TRBJ1-2; V gene: TRBV4-3; clone size: NA; D gene: TRBD1
CDR3 DNA: TGTGCCAGCAGCCCAGGGTGCTACAATGAGCAGTTCTTC; CDR3 protein: CASSPGCYNEQFF; J gene: TRBJ2-1; V gene: TRBV3-1/TRBV3-2; clone size: NA; D gene: NA
CDR3 DNA: TGTGCCACCAGCAGAGATCCGGGTACTAGCGGAGGGGCCAATGAGCAGTTCTTC; CDR3 protein: CATSRDPGTSGGANEQFF; J gene: TRBJ2-1; V gene: TRBV15; clone size: NA; D gene: TRBD2
CDR3 DNA: TGTGCCAGCAGCTTATCTCCGTGGGCGGGAGATACGCAGTATTTT; CDR3 protein: CASSLSPWAGDTQYF; J gene: TRBJ2-3; V gene: TRBV11-2; clone size: NA; D gene: NA
CDR3 DNA: TGTGCCAGTAGAGGACTCCCCAATGAGCAGTTCTTC; CDR3 protein: CASRGLPNEQFF; J gene: TRBJ2-1; V gene: TRBV19; clone size: NA; D gene: NA
CDR3 DNA: TGCGCCAGCAGCCACGGACTAGCGGGAGAGGTTGAGCAGTTCTTC; CDR3 protein: CASSHGLAGEVEQFF; J gene: TRBJ2-1; V gene: TRBV5-1; clone size: NA; D gene: TRBD2
CDR3 DNA: TGCGCCAGCAGCCAAGATGGCCCCACCGGGGAGCTGTTTTTT; CDR3 protein: CASSQDGPTGELFF; J gene: TRBJ2-2; V gene: TRBV4-3; clone size: NA; D gene: NA
CDR3 DNA: TGTGCCAGCAGCTCCTCCCCCCGGGGGGGTCTCCCTGAAGCTTTCTTT; CDR3 protein: CASSSSPRGGLPEAFF; J gene: TRBJ1-1; V gene: TRBV7-8; clone size: NA; D gene: NA
CDR3 DNA: TGTGCCAGCAGTGGGAATAGCGGGAGCTTTGGTAGGTTCTTC; CDR3 protein: CASSGNSGSFGRFF; J gene: TRBJ2-1; V gene: TRBV2; clone size: once; D gene: TRBD2
CDR3 DNA: TGTGCCAGCAGTGATTTTAGAGGCGGGAGGATTTACAATGAGCAGTTCTTC; CDR3 protein: CASSDFRGGRIYNEQFF; J gene: TRBJ2-1; V gene: TRBV25-1; clone size: NA; D gene: TRBD2
CDR3 DNA: TGTGCCAGCAGTGAAGGCCTAGCGAGGGAGCAGTTCTTC; CDR3 protein: CASSEGLAREQFF; J gene: TRBJ2-1; V gene: TRBV2; clone size: NA; D gene: NA
CDR3 DNA: TGTGCCATCAGTGAAGGGCGGGAGGGCACAGATACGCAGTATTTT; CDR3 protein: CAISEGREGTDTQYF; J gene: TRBJ2-3; V gene: TRBV10-3; clone size: NA; D gene: TRBD2
CDR3 DNA: TGTGCCAGCAGCCAGGCGGGAGAGCCCGGGGAGCTGTTTTTT; CDR3 protein: CASSQAGEPGELFF; J gene: TRBJ2-2; V gene: TRBV3-1/TRBV3-2; clone size: few; D gene: TRBD2
CDR3 DNA: TGCAGCGCCGGGACAGGTAAAAGGAATGAGCAGTTCTTC; CDR3 protein: CSAGTGKRNEQFF; J gene: TRBJ2-1; V gene: TRBV29-1; clone size: NA; D gene: TRBD1
CDR3 DNA: TGTGCCAGCACGACAGGAACCCACAATGAGCAGTTCTTC; CDR3 protein: CASTTGTHNEQFF; J gene: TRBJ2-1; V gene: TRBV12-3/TRBV12-4; clone size: NA; D gene: NA
CDR3 DNA: TGTGCCAGCAGCTTAAGACAGGCTAACTATGGCTACACCTTC; CDR3 protein: CASSLRQANYGYTF; J gene: TRBJ1-2; V gene: TRBV7-9; clone size: few; D gene: NA
CDR3 DNA: TGTGCCAGCAGCTATGAACTAGCGGCCCAAGAGACCCAGTACTTC; CDR3 protein: CASSYELAAQETQYF; J gene: TRBJ2-5; V gene: TRBV7-8; clone size: once; D gene: TRBD2
CDR3 DNA: TGTGCCTGGAGTTACGGGACAGGTTGGACCGGGGAGCTGTTTTTT; CDR3 protein: CAWSYGTGWTGELFF; J gene: TRBJ2-2; V gene: TRBV30; clone size: NA; D gene: TRBD1
CDR3 DNA: TGTGCCACCAGATCTCCTAGCGGGAACACCGGGGAGCTGTTTTTT; CDR3 protein: CATRSPSGNTGELFF; J gene: TRBJ2-2; V gene: TRBV24-1; clone size: NA; D gene: TRBD2